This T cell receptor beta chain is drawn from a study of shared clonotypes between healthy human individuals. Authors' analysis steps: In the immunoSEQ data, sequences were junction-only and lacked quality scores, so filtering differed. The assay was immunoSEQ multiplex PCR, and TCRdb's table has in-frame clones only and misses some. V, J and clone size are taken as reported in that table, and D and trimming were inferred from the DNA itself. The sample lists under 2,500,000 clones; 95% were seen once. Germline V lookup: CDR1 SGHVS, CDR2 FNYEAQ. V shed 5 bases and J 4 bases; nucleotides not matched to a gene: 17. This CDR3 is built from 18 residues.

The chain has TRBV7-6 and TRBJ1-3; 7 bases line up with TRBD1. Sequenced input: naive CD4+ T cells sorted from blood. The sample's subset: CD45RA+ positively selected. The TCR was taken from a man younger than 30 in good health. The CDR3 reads CASSQRGGTDIKGNTIYF. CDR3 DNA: TGTGCCAGCAGCCAGAGGGGCGGGACAGATATCAAAGGAAACACCATATATTTT.